This TCR beta chain was sequenced during a study of human T cells and chemical hapten exposure. Time point given: patch test 1, 2 weeks after DPC sensitization. Treatment specified: therapeutic diphenylcyclopropenone sensitization with weekly scalp DPC. This clonotype was found a few times. Using its own MiXCR run on the RACE reads, TCRdb lists one record per CDR3 protein. The sample has approximately 400,000 distinct CDR3 sequences; roughly 4.8% are singletons. Per germline, CDR1 GTSNPN and CDR2 SVGIG (reference sequence). CDR3 size: 11 residues. V was pared by 1 base and J by 13 bases, with 8 bases between.

Sequenced material: whole blood, taken in connection with sensitization to the hapten diphenylcyclopropenone (DPC). The TCR was taken from a woman aged 50 to 65 with alopecia areata. Some clones in this sample may be carry-over from other donors' samples. The rearrangement links TRBV30 to TRBJ2-6; D remains unclear. This chain's CDR3 is CAWSASPVLTF. In DNA form, the CDR3 reads TGTGCCTGGAGTGCCTCTCCGGTCCTGACTTTC.